This is a list of T cell receptor beta chains from one sample in a study of CD8+ T cells in alopecia areata. TCRdb's copy holds only in-frame clones and misses some; the assay was immunoSEQ multiplex PCR. The sample consists of roughly 200,000 clones, 56% of them appearing once. Specimen: CD8+ T cells sorted from blood. Receptors were obtained from a human donor in good health. CDR3s include the opening cysteine and the closing phenylalanine or tryptophan. A D gene is named only where the DNA matches it firmly. Size is stated for part of the rows, as once, few or many counts, or as a class when the clone is expanded.

d_call j_call v_call clone_size cdr3_aa cdr3_nt
- TRBJ1-3 TRBV5-6 - CASSLGAGKNWYF TGTGCCAGCAGCTTGGGCGCAGGGAAAAATTGGTATTTT
- TRBJ2-5 TRBV9 - CASSPDPSGKTQYF TGTGCCAGCAGCCCAGACCCCAGCGGAAAGACCCAGTACTTC
- TRBJ1-5 TRBV7-7 - CASHTELSNQPQHF TGTGCCAGCCACACGGAACTCAGCAATCAGCCCCAGCATTTT
- TRBJ2-7 TRBV6-5 - CASSYTAESYEQYF TGTGCCAGCAGTTATACAGCAGAATCCTACGAGCAGTACTTC
- TRBJ1-3 TRBV30 once CAWSGRAPGNTIYF TGTGCCTGGAGCGGCCGAGCTCCGGGAAACACCATATATTTT
- TRBJ1-2 TRBV13 - CASSLGSGEPDYGYTF TGTGCCAGCAGCTTAGGGTCGGGGGAGCCCGACTATGGCTACACCTTC
- TRBJ2-1 TRBV5-6 - CASSKPGGVYNEQFF TGTGCCAGCTCCAAACCGGGCGGAGTCTACAATGAGCAGTTCTTC
- TRBJ2-7 TRBV19 few CASSRGVTYEQYF TGTGCCAGTAGTAGAGGTGTTACCTACGAGCAGTACTTC
- TRBJ2-2 TRBV7-3 many CASSPSWGSATGELFF TGTGCCAGCAGCCCAAGTTGGGGTTCGGCCACCGGGGAGCTGTTTTTT
- TRBJ1-2 TRBV7-9 few CASTWRGADGYTF TGTGCCAGCACCTGGCGGGGGGCGGACGGCTACACCTTC
TRBD1 TRBJ1-5 TRBV5-6 - CASSPTGANQPQHF TGTGCCAGCAGCCCGACAGGGGCCAATCAGCCCCAGCATTTT
- TRBJ1-1 TRBV27 - CASSLSPGKNTEAFF TGTGCCAGCAGTTTATCGCCGGGGAAAAACACTGAAGCTTTCTTT
- TRBJ1-1 TRBV7-9 few CASDTNTEAFF TGTGCCTCGGACACGAACACTGAAGCTTTCTTT
TRBD1 TRBJ2-7 TRBV14 - CASSPGTGAFYEQYF TGTGCCAGCAGCCCCGGGACAGGGGCCTTCTACGAGCAGTACTTC
TRBD2 TRBJ2-1 TRBV29-1 - CSVDPSGGPGGDEQFF TGCAGCGTTGACCCTAGCGGGGGGCCTGGAGGGGATGAGCAGTTCTTC
- TRBJ2-5 TRBV7-8 - CASSLGDGGDQTQYF TGTGCCAGCAGCTTAGGGGACGGAGGGGATCAGACCCAGTACTTC
- TRBJ1-5 TRBV19 - CASSGRGANQPQHF TGTGCCAGTAGTGGAAGGGGGGCCAATCAGCCCCAGCATTTT
TRBD1 TRBJ1-1 TRBV19 - CASIGTGHAFF TGTGCCAGTATTGGGACAGGGCACGCTTTCTTT
- TRBJ1-1 TRBV6-5 - CASISGEAFF TGTGCCAGCATCTCAGGGGAAGCTTTCTTT
TRBD1 TRBJ2-5 TRBV19 few CASSSGQGVETQYF TGTGCCAGTAGCTCGGGACAGGGGGTGGAGACCCAGTACTTC
TRBD2 TRBJ2-3 TRBV29-1 - CSVVNGGADTQYF TGCAGCGTTGTAAACGGGGGGGCGGATACGCAGTATTTT
- TRBJ1-3 TRBV10-2 - CASSEGWDEGSF TGCGCCAGCAGTGAGGGCTGGGACGAAGGGAGCTTC
- TRBJ1-2 TRBV5-6 - CASTDRTYDYGYTF TGTGCCAGCACCGACAGGACCTATGACTACGGCTACACCTTC
- TRBJ1-4 TRBV4-1 few CASSRDGEKLFF TGCGCCAGCAGCCGCGACGGTGAAAAACTGTTTTTT
- TRBJ2-1 TRBV7-2 few CASSLGHEQFF TGTGCCAGCAGCTTAGGGCATGAGCAGTTCTTC
TRBD1 TRBJ2-6 TRBV27 - CASSGRDRRAGANVLTF TGTGCCAGCAGTGGCCGGGACAGGAGGGCTGGGGCCAACGTCCTGACTTTC
- TRBJ2-1 TRBV7-9 - CASSFVGFGSYNEQFF TGTGCCAGCAGCTTTGTGGGATTCGGTTCCTACAATGAGCAGTTCTTC
- TRBJ1-2 TRBV25-1 - CASSESGRTLTNCGYTF TGTGCCAGCAGTGAATCGGGCAGAACCTTGACTAACTGTGGCTACACCTTC
TRBD2 TRBJ2-3 TRBV27 - CASSTSGGTGDTQYF TGTGCCAGCAGTACTAGCGGGGGGACGGGGGATACGCAGTATTTT
TRBD1 TRBJ1-1 TRBV30 - CAWSPQGWGTEAFF TGTGCCTGGAGTCCACAGGGGTGGGGAACTGAAGCTTTCTTT
- TRBJ2-5 TRBV29-1 few CSVHSSGARETQYF TGCAGCGTTCATTCCTCAGGGGCACGGGAGACCCAGTACTTC
TRBD2 TRBJ2-3 TRBV9 few CASSGPSGDSTDTQYF TGTGCCAGCAGCGGACCTAGCGGGGATAGCACAGATACGCAGTATTTT
TRBD1 TRBJ2-7 TRBV5-6 few CASSFGDSGYEQYF TGTGCCAGCAGCTTCGGGGACAGTGGGTACGAGCAGTACTTC
TRBD1 TRBJ1-1 TRBV4-1 - CASSQLPGQMNTEAFF TGCGCCAGCAGCCAGCTTCCGGGACAGATGAACACTGAAGCTTTCTTT
- TRBJ2-7 TRBV30 - CAWSPRDIEQYF TGTGCCTGGAGTCCCAGGGACATCGAGCAGTACTTC
- TRBJ2-3 TRBV2 few CASSESSGSQFYTDTQYF TGTGCCAGCAGTGAATCTTCGGGATCTCAATTCTACACAGATACGCAGTATTTT
TRBD1 TRBJ1-5 TRBV10-3 - CAISQTGDQPQHF TGTGCCATCAGTCAGACAGGGGATCAGCCCCAGCATTTT
TRBD1 TRBJ2-4 TRBV10-3 few CAISEGQLLAKNIQYF TGTGCCATCAGCGAGGGACAGTTACTAGCCAAAAACATTCAGTACTTC
- TRBJ1-6 TRBV27 - CASSLGRGWSPLHF TGTGCCAGCAGTTTGGGCAGGGGTTGGTCGCCCCTCCACTTT
TRBD1 TRBJ2-1 TRBV29-1 - CSVEGSDRGGSYNEQFF TGCAGCGTTGAAGGGTCGGACAGGGGGGGATCCTACAATGAGCAGTTCTTC
- TRBJ1-1 TRBV11-2 - CASSHGAEAFF TGTGCCAGCAGCCACGGAGCTGAAGCTTTCTTT
TRBD2 TRBJ2-5 TRBV4-1 - CASSQGVLGGDQETQYF TGCGCCAGCAGCCAAGGGGTTCTGGGGGGGGACCAAGAGACCCAGTACTTC
TRBD1 TRBJ1-1 TRBV19 - CASSFTGGLPLNTEAFF TGTGCCAGTAGTTTCACAGGGGGCCTCCCTCTGAACACTGAAGCTTTCTTT
- TRBJ2-7 TRBV5-6 - CASSAWGDSYEQYF TGTGCCAGCAGTGCTTGGGGAGACTCCTACGAGCAGTACTTC
- TRBJ1-5 TRBV4-1 - CASSQESREGQPQHF TGCGCCAGCAGCCAAGAATCCAGGGAGGGTCAGCCCCAGCATTTT
- TRBJ1-1 TRBV13 - CASSLRVPTNTEAFF TGTGCCAGCAGCTTAAGGGTACCGACGAACACTGAAGCTTTCTTT
- TRBJ2-5 TRBV5-6 - CASSLGSGETQYF TGTGCCAGCAGCTTGGGGAGTGGGGAGACCCAGTACTTC
- TRBJ2-3 TRBV27 - CASSPHGDTQYF TGTGCCAGCAGTCCCCACGGAGATACGCAGTATTTT
- TRBJ1-5 TRBV4-1 - CASSQVTGYDQPQHF TGCGCCAGCAGCCAGGTTACAGGGTATGATCAGCCCCAGCATTTT
TRBD1 TRBJ1-5 TRBV6-5 - CASSQGELNQPQHF TGTGCCAGCAGTCAGGGGGAGCTCAATCAGCCCCAGCATTTT
- TRBJ1-1 TRBV4-1 - CASNFREGVNTEAFF TGCGCCAGCAACTTCAGAGAGGGGGTGAACACTGAAGCTTTCTTT